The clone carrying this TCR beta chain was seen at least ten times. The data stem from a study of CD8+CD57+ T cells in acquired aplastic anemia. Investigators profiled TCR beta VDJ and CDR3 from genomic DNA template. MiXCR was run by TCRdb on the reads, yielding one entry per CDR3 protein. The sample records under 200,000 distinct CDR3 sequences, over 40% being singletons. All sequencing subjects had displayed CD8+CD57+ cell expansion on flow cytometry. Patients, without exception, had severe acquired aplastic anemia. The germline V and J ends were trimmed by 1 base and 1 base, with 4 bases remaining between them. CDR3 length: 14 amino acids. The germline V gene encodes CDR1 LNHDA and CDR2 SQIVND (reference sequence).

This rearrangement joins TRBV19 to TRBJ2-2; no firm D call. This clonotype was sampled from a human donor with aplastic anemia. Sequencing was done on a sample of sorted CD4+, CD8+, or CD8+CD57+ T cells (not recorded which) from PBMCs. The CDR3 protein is CASSIVGNTGELFF. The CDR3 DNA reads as TGTGCCAGTAGTATAGTTGGGAACACCGGGGAGCTGTTTTTT.